The rows below give T cell receptor beta chains drawn from one sample of a study of early T cells in non-severe SARS-CoV-2 infection. Each CDR3 protein gets one entry after TCRdb re-called the 5' RACE reads with MiXCR. The table has just under 65,000 distinct CDR3 sequences, about 11% seen once; the top ten hold roughly 3%. Sequenced material: whole blood, taken at baseline. The receptors come from an adult who was a healthcare worker with PCR-confirmed SARS-CoV-2 infection or an uninfected control (not recorded which). CDR3s leave out the opening cysteine and the closing phenylalanine or tryptophan.

CDR3aa | v_gene
ASSLASGRRTNEQF | TRBV5-4
ASSPPYRTEAF | TRBV18
AISEQTGVLLEQY | TRBV10-3
ASRDSIHYGYT | TRBV6-5
ASSYSTAGETQY | TRBV6-5
ASTPDVYQPQH | TRBV6-2/TRBV6-3
ASSLKGAGTEAF | TRBV7-8
ASGEGLAKNIQY | TRBV6-2/TRBV6-3
ASSRGREDRGEKLF | TRBV4-3
ASSVQSGTEAF | TRBV9
ASSERRRAGAKNIQY | TRBV6-1
ASSYTNTGELF | TRBV6-5
ASSEDSGGSYNEQF | TRBV6-1
ASSPAMNTEAF | TRBV18
ASSKTGWFSPLH | TRBV6-6
ASSGTENTEAF | TRBV12-3/TRBV12-4
AISGADNEQF | TRBV10-3
ASSLDRPGRDTQY | TRBV7-2
ASSLVLAGDTQY | TRBV5-1
ASSRLGDQPQH | TRBV19
SATMPDYGYT | TRBV20-1
SATHTPGTQY | TRBV20-1
ASSPQTGDTGELF | TRBV28
ASSLAHGGVERDEQY | TRBV11-2
SAPLTYEQY | TRBV20-1
ASRSPGGGGTEAF | TRBV7-9
ASSQDGGQGREAF | TRBV4-1
ASSLIAGREQF | TRBV7-3
ASRPRVGTEAF | TRBV6-2/TRBV6-3
ASSPTKGGGLGNEQF | TRBV7-9
ASSWDEQY | TRBV11-2
ASSANRGPTDTQY | TRBV9
ASSLMSKTLAGELF | TRBV7-6
ASSSVAGLAGNEQF | TRBV3-1
AISDYRGTSGAGELF | TRBV10-3
ASSDVAGGAADTQY | TRBV6-4
ASSFLRDRGPKQF | TRBV12-3/TRBV12-4
ASSRLAGSTDTQY | TRBV3-1
ASSRNQGTTDTQY | TRBV7-2
ASSQGKTGEDTEAF | TRBV4-3
ASSQGFQPQH | TRBV3-1
ASSAPWGEKLF | TRBV9
ASSYDSTSNEKLF | TRBV11-2
ASSASSGLAYEQY | TRBV9
ASSDRDTQETQY | TRBV11-2
ASSYSRGVNTGELF | TRBV11-2
SARDAWATVP | TRBV20-1
ASSSGAYYGYT | TRBV5-6
ASSPRGRPVNTEAF | TRBV3-1
ASSLVPSEGYEQY | TRBV7-2
ASSLAPGMGDTQY | TRBV7-2
ASKLAGGQETQY | TRBV5-1
ASSRLGTSKDTQY | TRBV18
SAFTGGHGYT | TRBV20-1